These 25 T cell receptor beta chains originate from one sample sequenced in a study of T-cell reconstitution after alpha-beta-depleted transplantation in children. Using unique molecular identifiers, the investigators prepared the TCRbeta library. Each CDR3 protein gets one entry after TCRdb re-called the PCR reads with MiXCR. The table records around 490,000 distinct CDR3 sequences, roughly 10% of them present only once. Sequenced here: PBMCs, mostly from graft donor cells, sampled 180 days after TCRalphabeta/CD19-depleted stem cell transplant. All receptors derive from a female patient aged 2 to 10 who had a stem cell transplant for aplastic anemia, so the T cells may come from the graft donor.

This clonotype was detected only a few times. V and J are TRBV4-1 and TRBJ2-5; 9 nucleotides line up with TRBD2. The V segment lost 1 base and the J segment 5 bases; nucleotides outside the gene matches: 14. This CDR3 has 18 residues. Germline V CDR1 and CDR2: MGHRA, YSYEKL. In nucleotides, the CDR3 is TGCGCCAGCAGCCAAGTAGGCATTGGCGGGAGGGCCGTGGAGACCCAGTACTTC. Encoded protein: CASSQVGIGGRAVETQYF.

This clonotype turned up a few times. The V gene is TRBV5-5, the J gene TRBJ2-1; possibly TRBD1 or TRBD2 for D (5 bases each). Trimming stripped 2 bases from V and 4 bases from J, with 19 bases between. Germline CDR1 is SGHKS and CDR2 is YYEKEE (reference sequence). The CDR3 length is 17 residues. The CDR3 reads CASSFIYRGPLYNEQFF. Here the CDR3 DNA reads TGTGCCAGCAGCTTTATATATAGGGGACCACTTTACAATGAGCAGTTCTTC.

This rearrangement joins TRBV13 to TRBJ1-1; D perhaps matches TRBD1 (6 bases). Trimming cost V 5 bases and J 3 bases, with 19 bases left between them. The germline gives CDR1 PRHDT, CDR2 FYEKMQ (reference sequence). The CDR3 consists of 16 residues. The CDR3 DNA follows: TGTGCCAGCAGCCAGGGGACCGCCAACCTTGACACTGAAGCTTTCTTT. Translating gives CASSQGTANLDTEAFF. The full variable domain, with the rest looked up from reference TRBV13 and TRBJ1-1, is AAGVIQSPRHLIKEKRETATLKCYPIPRHDTVYWYQQGPGQDPQFLISFYEKMQSDKGSIPDRFSAQQFSDYHSELNMSSLELGDSALYFCASSQGTANLDTEAFFGQGTRLTVV.

The chain uses TRBV4-3 and TRBJ2-1; 12 bases map to TRBD2. This CDR3 has 15 amino acids. V lost 4 bases to trimming and J lost 7 bases; unmatched junction nucleotides: 5. CDR1 and CDR2 (germline): LGHNA, YSLEER. CDR3 sequence (DNA): TGCGCCAGCAGCCCTGGACTAGCGGGAACAAATGAGCAGTTCTTC. Translating it yields CASSPGLAGTNEQFF.

This clonotype was recorded a few times. The chain is built from TRBV7-2 and TRBJ2-3; D unclear. From germline, CDR1 is SGHTA and CDR2 FQGNSA. The V end was cut by 1 base, the J end by 2 bases, with 10 bases between. CDR3 length: 15 residues. CDR3 coding DNA: TGTGCCAGCAGCTTAGGTTTGCGGTCCACAGATACGCAGTATTTT. It encodes CASSLGLRSTDTQYF.

This rearrangement joins TRBV12-3 or TRBV12-4 to TRBJ2-1; no reliable D call. Trimming took 7 bases from V and 8 from J, leaving 15 bases between them. This CDR3 comprises 13 residues. CDR3 coding DNA: TGTGCCAGCACGCCCAGAGCCAGGCATGAGCAGTTCTTC. Translating gives CASTPRARHEQFF.

This clonotype has a single count. V is TRBV7-9 and J is TRBJ2-1, with 9 bases aligning to TRBD2. Germline values: CDR1 SEHNR, CDR2 FQNEAQ (reference sequence). With V trimmed by 5 bases and J by 9 bases, 5 bases remained unmatched. The CDR3 runs 13 residues. The CDR3 DNA sequence: TGTGCCAGCAGCCGCGGCGGGGGGGTTGAGCAGTTCTTC. Translation: CASSRGGGVEQFF.

This clonotype was detected only a few times. J is TRBJ2-1 and V is TRBV10-3, with 8 bases fitting TRBD2. Germline lookup yields CDR1 ENHRY and CDR2 SYGVKD. J lost 0 bases, V lost 6 bases, and 7 bases had no gene match. The CDR3 is 16 residues long. CDR3 sequence: CAIRGGTRGSYNEQFF. In DNA form, the CDR3 reads TGTGCCATCAGGGGCGGGACTAGGGGCTCCTACAATGAGCAGTTCTTC.

CDR3 sequence (DNA): TGCGCCAGCAGCCAAATGGGACTAGCGGAGCCCTACGAGCAGTACTTC. Its protein product is CASSQMGLAEPYEQYF. The chain uses TRBV4-1 and TRBJ2-7; 11 bases match TRBD2. In germline, CDR1 is MGHRA, CDR2 YSYEKL. The CDR3 contains 16 residues. V gave up 2 bases and J gave up 2 bases; unmatched junction bases: 5.

As for this clonotype: This may arise from a read error, as a much more abundant clone is one base away. The chain uses TRBV4-3 and TRBJ2-3; tentatively, D is TRBD1 (5 bases). The V gene's germline CDR1 is LGHNA and CDR2 YSLEER. Trimming left V 0 bases short and J 5 bases short, with 12 bases between. The CDR3 contains 15 residues. CDR3 DNA: TGCGCCAGCAGCCAAGATCGGCAGGGCAGAGATACGCAGTATTTT. Translation gives CASSQDRQGRDTQYF.

The chain uses TRBV28 and TRBJ2-1; no firm D call. This CDR3 is 12 amino acids long. Germline V lookup: CDR1 MDHEN, CDR2 SYDVKM. V was clipped by 4 bases and J by 9 bases, with 10 bases between them. The chain's CDR3 is CASSSSIGEQFF. The CDR3 DNA is TGTGCCAGCAGTTCTTCTATCGGTGAGCAGTTCTTC.

The chain's CDR3 is CSARTSGTIETQYF. Here the CDR3 DNA reads TGCAGTGCTAGGACTAGCGGGACAATAGAGACCCAGTACTTC. This chain joins TRBV20-1 and TRBJ2-5; 11 bases agree with TRBD2. V shed 3 bases, J shed 4 bases, and the junction held 4 bases outside the gene matches. The length of the CDR3 is 14 residues. Germline V lookup: CDR1 DFQATT, CDR2 SNEGSKA (reference sequence).

At least ten counts were recorded for this clonotype. The rearrangement uses TRBV7-2 and TRBJ2-3; 11 bases are shared with TRBD2. Per the germline V gene, CDR1 is SGHTA and CDR2 is FQGNSA. With 3 bases clipped from V and 8 bases from J, the junction kept 7 bases outside the gene matches. The CDR3 sequence is 15 residues long. CDR3 DNA: TGTGCCAGCAGCTTGGCACTAGCGGGAGTTCGTACGCAGTATTTT. Amino acids: CASSLALAGVRTQYF.

This clonotype showed up just a few times. CDR3 region: CASSLSALGAYEQYF. In DNA, the CDR3 is TGTGCCAGCAGTTTATCGGCATTGGGAGCCTACGAGCAGTACTTC. The rearrangement joins TRBV28 to TRBJ2-7; TRBD2 is a possible D gene (5 bases). Trimming pared 1 base from V and 2 bases from J, leaving 12 bases between. The V gene's germline CDR1 is MDHEN and CDR2 SYDVKM. This CDR3 spans 15 amino acids.

The chain carries TRBV3-1 and TRBJ2-1; a possible D gene is TRBD2 (6 bases). Germline V CDR1 and CDR2: LGHDT, YNNKEL (reference sequence). The CDR3 runs to 18 residues. V was trimmed by 6 bases and J by 8 bases, leaving 29 bases between them. The CDR3 here is CASSDLYPGTPGVDEQFF. In nucleotides, the CDR3 is TGTGCCAGCAGTGACCTCTATCCCGGGACCCCGGGGGTCGATGAGCAGTTCTTC.

In this sample, this clonotype turned up many times. The chain recombines TRBV10-3 with TRBJ2-7; D remains unclear. The CDR3 sequence is 12 residues long. The ends were cut back, 4 bases at V and 6 bases at J, with 10 bases in the middle. Germline loops: CDR1 ENHRY, CDR2 SYGVKD. CDR3 protein: CAISGGSAEQYV. The CDR3 DNA follows: TGTGCCATCAGTGGTGGCTCCGCCGAGCAGTACGTC.

This clonotype showed up just a few times. The chain combines TRBV10-3 with TRBJ1-1; a possible D gene is TRBD1 (6 bases). Deletions cut 10 bases from V and 1 base from J, with 13 bases between. The CDR3 is 13 amino acids. Germline lookup yields CDR1 ENHRY and CDR2 SYGVKD. The CDR3 region is CATTGTTNTEAFF. CDR3 nucleotides: TGTGCCACCACCGGGACAACGAACACTGAAGCTTTCTTT.

A few counts support this clonotype. This chain links TRBV29-1 with TRBJ1-2, with D maybe TRBD1 (5 bases). CDR3 size: 15 residues. Trimming pared 5 bases from V and 7 bases from J, leaving 23 bases between. In germline, CDR1 is SQVTM, CDR2 ANQGSEA. The CDR3 bases are TGCAGCGTTCCTACTCAAGGGCCCCGCGGGGGTGGCTACACCTTC. This codes for CSVPTQGPRGGGYTF.

This clonotype turned up a few times. The chain couples TRBV5-1 to TRBJ2-1; the match to TRBD2 covers 8 bases. Looked up from germline, CDR1 is SGHRS and CDR2 is YFSETQ. The CDR3 length is 14 residues. Trimming removed 4 bases from V and 8 bases from J; junction bases left unmatched: 8. The chain's CDR3 is CASSPREAWYEQFF. The CDR3, as DNA: TGCGCCAGCAGCCCGCGGGAGGCTTGGTATGAGCAGTTCTTC.

This clonotype was recorded at least ten times. This chain connects TRBV4-2 to TRBJ2-2; the D is unclear. Trimming removed 0 bases from V and 6 bases from J, with 5 bases in between. The CDR3 is made up of 13 amino acids. Germline CDR1 reads LGHNA; CDR2 reads YNFKEQ. CDR3 nucleotide sequence: TGTGCCAGCAGCCAAGACGGGCCCGGGGAGCTGTTTTTT. Residues: CASSQDGPGELFF.

The chain couples TRBV29-1 to TRBJ1-1, with D tentatively TRBD1 (5 bases). Germline assignment: CDR1 SQVTM and CDR2 ANQGSEA. The CDR3 extends over 11 amino acids. The V end was cut by 8 bases, the J end by 4 bases, with 11 bases between. CDR3 nucleotide sequence: TGCAGCCCGTTGAGGGGCACTGAAGCTTTCTTT. Translating gives CSPLRGTEAFF.

This clonotype was observed a handful of times. The chain combines TRBV20-1 with TRBJ2-2, with 12 bases that match TRBD2. Per the germline V gene, CDR1 is DFQATT and CDR2 is SNEGSKA (reference sequence). Trimming took 6 bases from V and 2 from J; bases not matched to a gene: 7. The CDR3 loop spans 16 amino acids. CDR3 nucleotides: TGCAGTGCCTACCCTAGCGGGAGGGTCAACACCGGGGAGCTGTTTTTT. As protein: CSAYPSGRVNTGELFF.

This clonotype came up many times. The chain recombines TRBV5-1 with TRBJ2-1; D uncertain. This CDR3 has 12 amino acids. Trimming shortened V by 0 bases and J by 2 bases, and 0 bases separated the two germline ends. Germline values: CDR1 SGHRS, CDR2 YFSETQ. The CDR3 nucleotides are TGCGCCAGCAGCTTGGCCTACAATGAGCAGTTCTTC. Its protein is CASSLAYNEQFF.

This clonotype has a handful of counts. The chain employs TRBV7-9 and TRBJ2-7; TRBD1 matches 7 bases. CDR3 length: 14 amino acids. V lost 5 bases to trimming and J lost 2 bases; unmatched junction nucleotides: 6. Germline loops: CDR1 SEHNR, CDR2 FQNEAQ (reference sequence). The CDR3 nucleotides are TGTGCCAGCAGCCGGGACAGCATACCCTACGAGCAGTACTTC. It specifies CASSRDSIPYEQYF.

The DNA for the CDR3 is TGTGCCAGCAGCGTCCGGGACAGGGGGACCGGGGAGCTGTTTTTT. Its protein is CASSVRDRGTGELFF. The chain couples TRBV3-1 to TRBJ2-2; 11 positions match TRBD1. V was pared by 5 bases and J by 5 bases, with 4 bases of the junction left unmatched. The CDR3 has 15 residues. Per germline, CDR1 LGHDT and CDR2 YNNKEL (reference sequence).